The following is a T cell receptor (beta chain) sequence with its context. This sample is drawn from a study of blood T cell repertoires in COVID-19. Overall study: T cells, B-cell-depleted T cells, or PBMCs supplied cDNA or gDNA.

Per germline, CDR1 KGHSH and CDR2 LQKENI. V lost 4 bases and J lost 6; bases outside the gene matches: 3. This CDR3 spans 14 amino acids. In the original analysis: Amplification of reference gene primers provided the estimated nucleated cell counts. Clones were read by immunoSEQ multiplex PCR, and TCRdb kept only the in-frame ones, dropping some. The V and J calls and the clone size are those of that table, but D and trimming were determined from the DNA. The table lists under 250,000 clones, approximately 92% of them singletons. This study enrolled people aged about 18 to 90 from around 26 US geographic areas. The study assigned cohorts using participant-reported clinical history.

This clonotype was obtained from a woman younger than 30 in a cohort exposed to, infected with or recovered from COVID-19 (not recorded which). The V call is TRBV18, the J call TRBJ1-2; TRBD1 matches 12 bases. The sequenced sample was PBMCs or T cells enriched from blood (not recorded which). DNA for the CDR3: TGTGCCAGCTCACGGGACAGGGGGCTCGATGGCTACACCTTC. Amino acids: CASSRDRGLDGYTF.